The clone carrying this T cell receptor beta chain came up many times. The antigen remains unidentified. CDR3 length equals 13 residues. The V gene's germline CDR1 is DFQATT and CDR2 SNEGSKA (reference sequence). Deletions cut 6 bases from V and 2 bases from J, with 13 bases between. Each CDR3 protein gets one entry after TCRdb re-called the multiplex PCR reads with MiXCR. This table has 30,000 to 40,000 distinct CDR3 sequences, about 36% appearing once. This sample stems from a study of breast tumors, draining lymph nodes, adjacent tissues. Study outcomes and limitations: Luminal-like breast cancer showed significantly higher tumor–nontumor repertoire similarity than basal-like.

Sample: breast tumor tissue. The receptor was derived from a female donor with breast cancer. Some clones in this sample may be carry-over from other donors' samples. The chain employs TRBV20-1 and TRBJ1-2; D might be TRBD1 (5 bases). CDR3: CSARPGPNYGYTF. The DNA for the CDR3 is TGCAGTGCCCGGCCGGGACCGAACTATGGCTACACCTTC.